The 3 T cell receptor beta chains given below trace back to one sample, sequenced in a study of T cell repertoires in cytomegalovirus infection. These receptors have no known antigen. TCRdb processed the reads anew with MiXCR; each CDR3 protein has one entry. In the table there are roughly 120,000 distinct CDR3 sequences, about 30% of which are singletons. The material was CD8+ T cells from cultured PBMCs, obtained from culture after CMV antigen stimulation. These receptors all stem from a human donor in good health (CMV status not recorded). Some clones in this sample may be carry-over from other donors' samples.

This clonotype was counted only a few times. V and J are TRBV12-3 or TRBV12-4 and TRBJ2-5; 13 nucleotides agree with TRBD2. Trimming removed 5 bases from V and 5 bases from J; junction bases left unmatched: 2. This CDR3 has 14 residues. CDR3 in amino acids: CASSPGLAGETQYF. The CDR3 DNA is TGTGCCAGCAGTCCGGGACTAGCGGGGGAGACCCAGTACTTC.

This clonotype has only a few counts. V and J are TRBV6-5 and TRBJ1-1, with a tentative D call TRBD1 (5 bases). CDR1 and CDR2 from the germline V gene are MNHEY and SVGAGI. The CDR3 loop spans 13 amino acids. V was shortened by 2 bases and J by 6 bases, with 10 bases between the two germline ends. CDR3 sequence reads: CASSYAQGAEAFF. The CDR3 coding sequence is TGTGCCAGCAGTTACGCCCAGGGCGCTGAAGCTTTCTTT.

The chain couples TRBV19 to TRBJ2-7; D call uncertain. CDR1 is LNHDA and CDR2 is SQIVND in the germline V gene (reference sequence). Trimming pared 6 bases from V and 5 bases from J, leaving 8 bases between. The length of the CDR3 is 11 residues. CDR3: CASSISNEQYF. The CDR3 DNA is TGTGCCAGTAGCATTAGCAACGAGCAGTACTTC. Looking up the rest from reference TRBV19 and TRBJ2-7 gives the full variable domain: DGGITQSPKYLFRKEGQNVTLSCEQNLNHDAMYWYRQDPGQGLRLIYYSQIVNDFQKGDIAEGYSVSREKKESFPLTVTSAQKNPTAFYLCASSISNEQYFGPGTRLTVT.